This entry is about one T cell receptor beta chain. The sample comes from a study of blood T cell repertoires in COVID-19. About the research overall: Sites across the United States, Italy and Spain contributed samples from acute and convalescent COVID-19.

Trimming took off 0 bases at V and 5 bases at J, with 14 bases between the two ends. Germline CDR1 is KGHSY and CDR2 is FQNENV. The CDR3 runs to 15 residues. The study drew participants aged about 18 to 95 years from about two dozen US areas. Clinical histories supplied by participants themselves formed the basis of cohort assignment. Symptom resolution, clearance, or two negative PCRs marked the recovered donors of Cohort 3. The protocol was immunoSEQ multiplex PCR, while the TCRdb copy is restricted to in-frame clones and leaves out a portion. The data show more than 200,000 clones, approximately 84% seen once.

What was sequenced was PBMCs or T cells enriched from blood (not recorded which). This chain links TRBV16 with TRBJ2-7; tentative D call: TRBD1 (6 bases). The origin of this receptor is a middle-aged man who had recovered from COVID-19. The CDR3 loop reads CASSQSGQGFHEQYF. CDR3 coding DNA: TGTGCCAGCAGCCAATCGGGCCAGGGGTTCCACGAGCAGTACTTC.